Detailed here is one TCR beta chain. Antigen specificity is unknown. This sample was included in a study of cytomegalovirus exposure and HLA in healthy donors. Study outcomes and limitations: Associated with HLA alleles at 0.05 false discovery rate in a later analysis were about 17,000 TCR beta sequences. Diagnosis of cytomegalovirus status made by the classifier reportedly showed high specificity and sensitivity.

Primers for the PCR totalled 60 Vbeta and 13 Jbeta. Here immunoSEQ multiplex PCR was the method, and the copy in TCRdb shows in-frame clones only, minus some. The sample carries 140,000 or so clones, less than 85% recorded once. The source of this sequence is a man between 35 and 55 years old in good health and CMV-seronegative. Sequenced input: PBMCs.

The CDR3 loop reads CASSQESGGTEAFF. The CDR3 DNA is TGTGCCAGCAGCCAGGAATCAGGGGGCACTGAAGCTTTCTTT. The chain joins TRBV16 to TRBJ1-1; TRBD1 agrees at 7 bases. CDR3 size: 14 residues. The V gene end was trimmed by 3 bases and the J gene end by 4 bases; junction bases not matched to a gene: 5. The V gene's germline CDR1 is KGHSY and CDR2 FQNENV.